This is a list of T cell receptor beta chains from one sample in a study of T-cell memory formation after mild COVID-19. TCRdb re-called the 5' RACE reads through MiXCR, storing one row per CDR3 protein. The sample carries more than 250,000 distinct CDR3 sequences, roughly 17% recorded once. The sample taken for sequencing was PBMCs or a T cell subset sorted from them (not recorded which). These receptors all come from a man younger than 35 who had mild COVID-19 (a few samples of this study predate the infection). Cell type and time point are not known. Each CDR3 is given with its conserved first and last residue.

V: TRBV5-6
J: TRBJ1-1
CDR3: CASSLETGRNTEAFF

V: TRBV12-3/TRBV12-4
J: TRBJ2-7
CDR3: CASSYVTGRHEQYF

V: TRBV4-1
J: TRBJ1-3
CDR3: CASSPGQVFGNTIYF

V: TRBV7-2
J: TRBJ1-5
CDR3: CASSSRTGLYQPQHF

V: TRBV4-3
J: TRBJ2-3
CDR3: CASSQDPGTQYF

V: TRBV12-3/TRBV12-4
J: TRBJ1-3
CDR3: CASTTGISANTIYF

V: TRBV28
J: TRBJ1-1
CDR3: CASSQRGWTTEAFF

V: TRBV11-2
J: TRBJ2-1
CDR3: CASSLLPQGRFF

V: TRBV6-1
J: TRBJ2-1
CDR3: CASSARGQGADEQFF

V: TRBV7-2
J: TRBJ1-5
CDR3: CASSPAGQPQHF

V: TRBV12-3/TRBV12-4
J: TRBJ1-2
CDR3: CASSLGAGYTF

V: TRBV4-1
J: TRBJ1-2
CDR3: CASSQEGGRASNYGYTF

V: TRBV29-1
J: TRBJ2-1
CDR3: CSVEAEGASYNEQFF

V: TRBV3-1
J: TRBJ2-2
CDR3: CASSQTGGPDTGELFF

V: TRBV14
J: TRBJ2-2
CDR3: CASSLTGFYTGELFF

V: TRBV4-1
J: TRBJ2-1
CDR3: CASSQRGGSYNEQFF

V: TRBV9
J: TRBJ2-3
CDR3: CASSVAVSTDTQYF

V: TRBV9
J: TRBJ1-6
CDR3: CASSVDGSPLHF

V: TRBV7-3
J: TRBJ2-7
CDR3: CASARGSTYEQYF

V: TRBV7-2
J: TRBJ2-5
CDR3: CASSPSGAQETQYF

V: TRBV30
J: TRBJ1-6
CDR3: CAWSVKDGTGGLHF

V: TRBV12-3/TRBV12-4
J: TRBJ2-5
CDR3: CASSLEVAVTIQETQYF

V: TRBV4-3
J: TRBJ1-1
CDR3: CASSQEPGEDTEAFF

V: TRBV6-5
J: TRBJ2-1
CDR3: CASSYGWDSANNEQFF